This TCR beta chain emerged from a study of cytomegalovirus exposure and HLA in healthy donors. Background on the study: A later analysis reported the approximately 120 validation repertoires used the same platform as the roughly 700 first-cohort repertoires. Study findings and constraints: Some TCR beta chains (more than 150 of them) were listed as cytomegalovirus-associated. With high specificity and sensitivity, the classifier reportedly diagnosed cytomegalovirus status.

Losses at the gene ends were 4 bases for V and 3 bases for J; bases not matched to a gene: 5. In germline, CDR1 is MNHNS, CDR2 SASEGT. CDR3 length: 15 residues. A note on this clone: Its target is unknown.

Data came from immunoSEQ multiplex PCR; TCRdb stores just in-frame clones and leaves some out. The sample gives about 82,000 clones, 90% to 95% of which show up once; 0.65% to 0.8% is in the top ten. Separate from the approximately 600-subject first cohort was the approximately 110-subject validation cohort, to which the donors belonged. V is TRBV6-1 and J is TRBJ2-7; 11 bases agree with TRBD1. Sequencing was performed on PBMCs. This TCR derives from a man younger than 35 in good health and CMV-seronegative. The CDR3 DNA reads as TGTGCCAGCAGTGGGGGGACAGGGGGATACTACGAGCAGTACTTC. Protein sequence: CASSGGTGGYYEQYF.